Below are 16 T cell receptor beta chains sequenced from a single sample in a study of metastatic and nonmetastatic thyroid tumors. Using MiXCR, TCRdb reanalyzed the PCR reads. Of around 8,600 clones in the sample, roughly 36% are singletons; the top ten hold roughly a fifth. No treatment of any kind had been given to any patient before thyroid surgery. Sample: tumor tissue. The receptors were gathered from a female donor with papillary thyroid cancer or a benign thyroid nodule (not recorded which). Some clones in this sample may be carry-over from other donors' samples.

The V gene is TRBV12-3 or TRBV12-4, the J gene TRBJ2-7; D is undetermined. The CDR3 is made up of 12 amino acids. V was trimmed by 1 base and J by 7 bases, leaving 8 bases between them. The CDR3 here is CASSLGVREQYF. Here the CDR3 DNA reads TGTGCCAGCAGTTTAGGGGTTCGTGAGCAGTACTTC.

The chain has TRBV7-2 and TRBJ2-7; TRBD2 matches 11 bases. CDR1 and CDR2 from the germline V gene are SGHTA and FQGNSA. Trimming took 0 bases from V and 0 from J; bases not matched to a gene: 7. The CDR3 contains 18 residues. The CDR3 spells CASSLAASGGWSSYEQYF. The CDR3 DNA sequence: TGTGCCAGCAGCTTAGCGGCTAGCGGGGGGTGGAGCTCCTACGAGCAGTACTTC.

This clone is categorized as medium-sized. The chain uses TRBV7-3 and TRBJ1-1; TRBD1 agrees at 7 bases. Looked up from germline, CDR1 is SGHTA and CDR2 is FQGTGA. This CDR3 spans 14 amino acids. The J segment lost 7 bases and the V segment lost 6 bases, leaving 11 bases of the junction unmatched. The CDR3 coding sequence is TGTGCCAGCAGAGCCTCAGGGGGGAAAAATGAAGCTTTCTTT. The encoded protein is CASRASGGKNEAFF.

This chain uses TRBV6-1 with TRBJ1-5; perhaps TRBD1 as D (6 bases). The CDR3 is 14 residues long. Trimming left V 4 bases short and J 5 bases short, with 12 bases between. Per germline, CDR1 MNHNS and CDR2 SASEGT. CDR3 residues: CASSGAQGHQPQHF. Written as DNA, the CDR3 is TGTGCCAGCAGTGGGGCCCAGGGGCATCAGCCCCAGCATTTT.

This clone ranks as medium-sized. J is TRBJ2-2 and V is TRBV18; D unresolved. Germline CDR1 reads KGHSH; CDR2 reads LQKENI. V lost 8 bases and J 3 bases, leaving 4 bases between the germline ends. The CDR3 sequence is 11 residues long. CDR3 residues: CASQYTGELFF. CDR3 sequence (DNA): TGTGCCAGCCAATACACCGGGGAGCTGTTTTTT.

This clone was seen only a few times. The chain combines TRBV6-1 with TRBJ2-7; 7 bases line up with TRBD1. Germline CDR1 MNHNS, CDR2 SASEGT. CDR3 length: 15 amino acids. The V and J ends lost 0 bases and 0 bases, in that order; junction bases with no gene match: 2. Here the CDR3 DNA reads TGTGCCAGCAGTGAAGCGGGGGACAGCTCCTACGAGCAGTACTTC. Protein sequence: CASSEAGDSSYEQYF.

The table lists this clone with a few counts. The chain employs TRBV6-1 and TRBJ2-7; D gene ambiguous. The V and J ends lost 4 bases and 1 base respectively, with 5 bases between them. CDR3 length equals 12 residues. Germline assignment: CDR1 MNHNS and CDR2 SASEGT. CDR3 region: CASSGVSYEQYF. For the CDR3, the DNA is TGTGCCAGCAGTGGGGTTTCCTACGAGCAGTACTTC.

The chain carries TRBV9 and TRBJ1-6; D not resolved. The V end lost 0 bases, the J end lost 0 bases, and 4 bases lay between the germline ends. This CDR3 is built from 15 residues. Germline values: CDR1 SGDLS, CDR2 YYNGEE. CDR3: CASSVESSYNSPLHF. CDR3 bases: TGTGCCAGCAGCGTAGAAAGCTCCTATAATTCACCCCTCCACTTT.

By its share, this clone is medium-sized. This chain joins TRBV12-3 or TRBV12-4 and TRBJ1-1, with D possibly matching TRBD1 (5 bases). This CDR3 is 15 amino acids long. V was clipped by 6 bases and J by 3 bases, with 17 bases between them. The CDR3 loop is CASRDRGPRYTEAFF. The CDR3 DNA reads TGTGCCAGCAGGGATCGGGGCCCACGGTACACTGAAGCTTTCTTT.

The rearrangement links TRBV29-1 to TRBJ2-7; TRBD1 matches 9 bases. The CDR3 runs to 12 residues. The V and J ends lost 8 bases and 5 bases, in that order; junction bases with no gene match: 7. The germline V gene has CDR1 SQVTM and CDR2 ANQGSEA. Written as DNA, the CDR3 is TGCAGCTTCGACAGGGGGGCGGACGAGCAGTACTTC. Translation gives CSFDRGADEQYF.

J is TRBJ1-1 and V is TRBV11-2; D is undetermined. The CDR3 loop spans 13 amino acids. Germline V gene sequence: CDR1 SGHAT, CDR2 FQNNGV. Trimming removed 0 bases from V and 8 bases from J, with 10 bases in between. CDR3 protein: CASSLDRRSEAFF. The DNA of the CDR3 is TGTGCCAGCAGCTTAGATCGAAGGAGCGAAGCTTTCTTT.

For this clone: An end of the junction does not agree with germline; a read error may underlie this. The same CDR3 can be traced to other DNA sequences in this sample. This chain connects TRBV27 to TRBJ1-2, with TRBD1 identical over 10 bases. Looked up from germline, CDR1 is MNHEY and CDR2 is SMNVEV (reference sequence). The CDR3 contains 15 residues. The DNA of the CDR3 is TGTGCCAGCAGTCTCATGACAGGGGGCACCTATGGTTACACCTTC. This gives the protein CASSLMTGGTYGYTF.

This clone is medium-sized by share. The chain links TRBV6-5 to TRBJ1-2; D gene uncertain. The germline V gene has CDR1 MNHEY and CDR2 SVGAGI. Trimming took off 0 bases at V and 6 bases at J, with 11 bases between the two ends. This CDR3 is 14 amino acids long. The CDR3 DNA sequence: TGTGCCAGCAGTTACTCGAACGGGTGGGATGGCTACACCTTC. This encodes CASSYSNGWDGYTF.

Concerning this clone itself: Distinct nucleotide sequences in the sample also encode this CDR3. The CDR3, as DNA: TGTGCCATCAGTGAGTCAGGCCAGGAGCAGTTCTTC. As protein: CAISESGQEQFF. The chain recombines TRBV10-3 with TRBJ2-1; D unclear. Germline V gives CDR1 ENHRY, CDR2 SYGVKD. This CDR3 is 12 amino acids long. V lost 0 bases and J lost 10, with 7 bases in between.

Many counts were recorded for this clone. The chain combines TRBV19 with TRBJ2-1; no definite D call. CDR3 length: 13 amino acids. Germline loops: CDR1 LNHDA, CDR2 SQIVND (reference sequence). Trimming removed 3 bases from V and 10 bases from J, with 13 bases in between. CDR3 bases: TGTGCCAGTAGTATGGGTCGACATGGAGAGCAGTTCTTC. Translation gives CASSMGRHGEQFF.

In this sample, this clone turned up many times. V is TRBV5-4 and J is TRBJ2-7; TRBD2 aligns across 11 bases. The CDR3 is 16 amino acids. Germline loops: CDR1 SGHNT, CDR2 YYREEE (reference sequence). V was clipped by 0 bases and J by 8 bases; unmatched bases: 10. The CDR3 DNA reads as TGTGCCAGCAGCTTGGTGGCGGGACTAGCGGATGTTCAGCAGTACTTC. Its protein is CASSLVAGLADVQQYF.